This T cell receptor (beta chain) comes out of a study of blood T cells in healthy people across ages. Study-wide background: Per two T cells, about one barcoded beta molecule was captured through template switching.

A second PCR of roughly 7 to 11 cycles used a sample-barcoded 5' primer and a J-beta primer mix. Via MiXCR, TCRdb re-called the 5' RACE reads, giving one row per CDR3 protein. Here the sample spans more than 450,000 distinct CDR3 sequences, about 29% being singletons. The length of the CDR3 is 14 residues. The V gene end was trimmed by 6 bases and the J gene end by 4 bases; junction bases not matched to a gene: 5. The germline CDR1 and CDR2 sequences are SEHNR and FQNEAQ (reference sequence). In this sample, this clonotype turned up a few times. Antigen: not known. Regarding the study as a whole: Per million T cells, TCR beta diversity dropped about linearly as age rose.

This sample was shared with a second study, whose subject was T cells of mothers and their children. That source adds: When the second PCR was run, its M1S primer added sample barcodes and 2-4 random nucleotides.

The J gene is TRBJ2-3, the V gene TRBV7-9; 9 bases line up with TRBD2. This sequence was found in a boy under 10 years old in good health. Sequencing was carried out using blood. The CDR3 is CASSIAGVADTQYF. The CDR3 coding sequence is TGTGCCAGCAGTATAGCGGGAGTGGCAGATACGCAGTATTTT.